Below are 9 T cell receptor beta chains sequenced from a single sample in a study of blood T cell repertoires in COVID-19. The method was immunoSEQ multiplex PCR; TCRdb's version includes in-frame clones alone and lacks a portion of them. The data show about 170,000 clones, 86% seen once. The specimen was peripheral blood. The receptor source for this set is a woman at least 80 years old in a cohort sampled during active or convalescent COVID-19.

The gene calls are TRBV29-1 and TRBJ2-2; 13 bases match TRBD2. The J segment lost 5 bases and the V segment lost 1 base, leaving 4 bases of the junction unmatched. Germline lookup yields CDR1 SQVTM and CDR2 ANQGSEA. There are 16 residues in the CDR3. CDR3: CSVEGLAGGRTGELFF. DNA for the CDR3: TGCAGCGTTGAAGGACTAGCGGGAGGTCGGACCGGGGAGCTGTTTTTT.

This CDR3 reads CAWSVPPGQYGYTF. CDR3 nucleotides: TGTGCCTGGAGTGTACCCCCTGGACAGTATGGCTACACCTTC. This chain links TRBV30 with TRBJ1-2; D perhaps matches TRBD1 (6 bases). The V end was cut by 0 bases, the J end by 5 bases, with 13 bases between. Germline assignment: CDR1 GTSNPN and CDR2 SVGIG (reference sequence). There are 14 residues in the CDR3.

The chain joins TRBV4-1 to TRBJ2-3; TRBD2 matches 11 bases. CDR1 and CDR2 (germline): MGHRA, YSYEKL. CDR3 length equals 17 residues. V lost 4 bases to trimming and J lost 3 bases; unmatched junction nucleotides: 9. In nucleotides, the CDR3 is TGCGCCAGCAGCCGAGGCCGCTTAGCGGGAGGGACAGATACGCAGTATTTT. This translates into CASSRGRLAGGTDTQYF.

The rearrangement joins TRBV5-6 to TRBJ2-7; TRBD2 agrees at 10 bases. CDR3 length: 15 residues. Unmatched junction bases numbered 7, after V lost 4 bases and J lost 3 bases. Per the germline V gene, CDR1 is SGHDT and CDR2 is YYEEEE. The CDR3 nucleotides read TGTGCCAGCAGCCCGAGAGGACTAGCGGTCTACGAGCAGTACGTC. Translated, it gives CASSPRGLAVYEQYV.

The chain couples TRBV5-1 to TRBJ1-1, with a weak D call TRBD1 (5 bases). Germline CDR1 and CDR2: SGHRS and YFSETQ. The V and J ends lost 0 bases and 3 bases respectively, with 12 bases between them. This CDR3 has 15 residues. The CDR3 DNA sequence: TGCGCCAGCAGCTTGGAGCCCGGGGGAGACACTGAAGCTTTCTTT. Translation gives CASSLEPGGDTEAFF.

The chain carries TRBV5-5 and TRBJ1-3, with 7 nucleotides matching TRBD1. Germline-derived CDR1 and CDR2 are SGHKS and YYEKEE (reference sequence). This CDR3 is 14 amino acids long. V dropped 4 bases and J dropped 6; count of bases not matched to a gene: 7. The CDR3 region is CASSVTGIANTIYF. CDR3 coding DNA: TGTGCCAGCAGCGTGACAGGGATTGCAAACACCATATATTTT.

The chain carries TRBV5-5 and TRBJ1-5, with D possibly matching TRBD1 (6 bases). Germline lookup yields CDR1 SGHKS and CDR2 YYEKEE (reference sequence). V was cut by 5 bases and J by 0 bases, with 12 bases left in between. This CDR3 is 15 amino acids long. The CDR3 coding sequence is TGTGCCAGCAGGGACAGAGCGTATAGCAATCAGCCCCAGCATTTT. Translated, it gives CASRDRAYSNQPQHF.

The chain joins TRBV15 to TRBJ2-4, with 8 bases lining up with TRBD1. CDR1 LNHNV and CDR2 YYDKDF come from the germline V gene (reference sequence). The CDR3 has 17 amino acids. Trimming took 0 bases from V and 3 from J; bases not matched to a gene: 7. The chain's CDR3 is CATSRDRTGSVKNIQYF. The CDR3 DNA is TGTGCCACCAGCAGAGATAGGACAGGGTCTGTCAAAAACATTCAGTACTTC.

The chain has TRBV28 and TRBJ1-3; D is unclear. The V and J ends lost 0 bases and 2 bases respectively, with 8 bases between them. The CDR3 has 15 residues. Germline-derived CDR1 and CDR2 are MDHEN and SYDVKM. The CDR3 region has the DNA TGTGCCAGCAGTTTATGGAGGGCCCCTGGAAACACCATATATTTT. It encodes CASSLWRAPGNTIYF.